Below, one T cell receptor beta chain is given with its context. Its target is unknown. Germline values: CDR1 LGHNA, CDR2 YSLEER. V was clipped by 4 bases and J by 3 bases; unmatched bases: 5. This CDR3 is built from 15 residues. PCR amplification relied on 60 Vbeta primers (plus 13 Jbeta primers). Method: immunoSEQ multiplex PCR; TCRdb's copy keeps in-frame clones and lacks some. The top ten hold under 13% of the sample, which has about 130,000 clones, around 73% seen once. The source of the sample is a study of cytomegalovirus exposure and HLA in healthy donors. Study findings and constraints: Reportedly, diagnosis of cytomegalovirus status by the classifier showed high specificity and sensitivity. Analysis performed later showed TCR beta chains linked to HLA being more clonally expanded than equally common others. Of the V segments, some could not be distinguished, including TRBV6-2 and TRBV6-3, and were excluded.

The chain is built from TRBV4-3 and TRBJ2-7, with 11 bases fitting TRBD2. The TCR comes from a man between 25 and 39 years old in good health and CMV-seropositive. Material for sequencing was PBMCs. This CDR3 is CASSPRLAGNYEQYF. For the CDR3, the DNA is TGCGCCAGCAGCCCCCGACTAGCGGGAAACTACGAGCAGTACTTC.